This TCR beta chain was obtained from a study of cytotoxic CD8 clonotypes in ibrutinib-treated CLL. In the study overall: Among patients, around 25 responded partially and 2 completely; around 15 then stayed remitted and 12 progressed after median about six years.

Note on this clone: Antigen specificity is unknown.

Sequencing was designed to attain a depth spanning 1 in 200,000 to 1 in 1 million T cells. The table came from immunoSEQ multiplex PCR; TCRdb's copy has only in-frame clones and leaves some out. The repertoire includes about 25,000 clones, roughly 85% of them detected once, and 6.5% to 8% sits in the top ten. About 1.9 micrograms of genomic DNA (from cryopreserved PBMCs) were used for TCR beta libraries. Per germline, CDR1 SGHRS and CDR2 YFSETQ. The CDR3 is 15 residues long. Trimming removed 4 bases at V and 0 bases at J, with 10 bases between. Findings and caveats of the study: Clonality showed a rise at ibrutinib response that reversed toward baseline at progression.

The chain uses TRBV5-1 and TRBJ1-4; D not certain. The sample was PBMCs, taken after 24 months of ibrutinib treatment. The TCR comes from a human donor with chronic lymphocytic leukemia. The CDR3 region has the DNA TGCGCCAGCAGCCCCTCCGGAACAACTAATGAAAAACTGTTTTTT. This sequence encodes CASSPSGTTNEKLFF.